These 30 T cell receptor beta chains came from one sample sequenced in a study of blood T cell repertoires in COVID-19. The data were produced by immunoSEQ multiplex PCR, yet TCRdb's version contains in-frame clones alone and is incomplete. The sample comprises more than 300,000 clones, roughly 91% of which are singletons, and just under 9.5% rests with the top ten. Input material: PBMCs or T cells enriched from blood (not recorded which). All receptors come from a young woman who had recovered from COVID-19.

The V and J genes are TRBV28 and TRBJ1-3; 8 nucleotides match TRBD1. From germline, CDR1 is MDHEN and CDR2 SYDVKM. Trimming at V came to 5 bases and at J to 5 bases, leaving 14 bases not matched to a gene. The CDR3 contains 17 residues. The CDR3 spells CASSSPGTGPGRNTIYF. The CDR3 DNA reads TGTGCCAGCAGTAGTCCCGGGACAGGACCAGGGCGAAACACCATATATTTT.

This clone occurred once. The chain carries TRBV28 and TRBJ2-1, with D possibly being TRBD1 (8 bases). Germline lookup yields CDR1 MDHEN and CDR2 SYDVKM. V was clipped by 6 bases and J by 3 bases, with 15 bases between them. The CDR3 is 15 amino acids. CDR3 nucleotide sequence: TGTGCCAGCAGACCACAGGGGGGGTTCTACAATGAGCAGTTCTTC. It is translated as CASRPQGGFYNEQFF.

This clone was seen a handful of times. The chain joins TRBV29-1 to TRBJ2-6; D is ambiguous. Trimming stripped 6 bases from V and 0 bases from J, with 6 bases between. Germline V CDR1 and CDR2: SQVTM, ANQGSEA. The CDR3 spans 13 residues. For the CDR3, the DNA is TGCAGCGTCAGACTCTCTGGGGCCAACGTCCTGACTTTC. Its protein is CSVRLSGANVLTF.

This clone was picked up a small number of times. The rearrangement uses TRBV5-4 and TRBJ1-5; tentatively, D is TRBD1 (5 bases). Trimming pared 2 bases from V and 1 base from J, leaving 7 bases between. Germline CDR1 is SGHNT and CDR2 is YYREEE (reference sequence). This CDR3 is built from 14 residues. The CDR3 bases are TGTGCCAGCAGCTTAAGGGGAAGCAATCAGCCCCAGCATTTT. As protein: CASSLRGSNQPQHF.

This sequence joins TRBV29-1 and TRBJ1-5; TRBD1 matches at 8 bases. The CDR3 consists of 14 residues. Germline CDR1 reads SQVTM; CDR2 reads ANQGSEA. The V segment lost 5 bases and the J segment 2 bases; nucleotides outside the gene matches: 5. The CDR3 sequence is CSVRDRGGNQPQHF. The CDR3 region has the DNA TGCAGCGTTCGAGACAGGGGAGGCAATCAGCCCCAGCATTTT. Full variable domain (remainder filled in from reference TRBV29-1 and TRBJ1-5): SAVISQKPSRDICQRGTSLTIQCQVDSQVTMMFWYRQQPGQSLTLIATANQGSEATYESGFVIDKFPISRPNLTFSTLTVSNMSPEDSSIYLCSVRDRGGNQPQHFGDGTRLSIL.

This chain uses TRBV6-5 with TRBJ2-2, with 9 nucleotides matching TRBD1. Per germline, CDR1 MNHEY and CDR2 SVGAGI. V lost 5 bases, J lost 4 bases, and 5 bases stayed unmatched. There are 15 residues in the CDR3. Here the CDR3 reads CASSLQGAGTGELFF. DNA of the CDR3: TGTGCCAGCAGTCTACAGGGGGCGGGCACCGGGGAGCTGTTTTTT.

The chain recombines TRBV19 with TRBJ2-1; 14 nucleotides line up with TRBD2. Germline V gene sequence: CDR1 LNHDA, CDR2 SQIVND (reference sequence). This CDR3 is built from 14 residues. J gave up 15 bases and V 3 bases, and 7 bases lay outside the gene matches. The CDR3 region is CASSIARTSGRPFF. CDR3 DNA sequence: TGTGCCAGTAGTATTGCCAGGACTAGCGGGAGGCCGTTCTTC.

The rearrangement links TRBV2 to TRBJ1-5; TRBD1 is a possible D gene (6 bases). V shed 7 bases and J shed 4 bases, with 11 bases lying between them. The CDR3 contains 13 residues. The germline V gene encodes CDR1 SNHLY and CDR2 FYNNEI. Here the CDR3 DNA reads TGTGCCAGCAACCGACAGGATAATCAGCCCCAGCATTTT. This gives the protein CASNRQDNQPQHF.

This clone was counted between two and nine times. The gene calls are TRBV5-1 and TRBJ1-2; the match to TRBD1 covers 10 bases. Germline CDR1 and CDR2: SGHRS and YFSETQ. Trimming took 5 bases from V and 5 from J; bases not matched to a gene: 12. The CDR3 contains 16 residues. CDR3 residues: CASSPGQGSPRYGYTF. CDR3 DNA sequence: TGCGCCAGCAGTCCGGGACAGGGGTCTCCTCGGTATGGCTACACCTTC.

About this clone itself: Other DNA sequences within the sample encode an identical CDR3. For the CDR3, the DNA is TGTGCCAGCAGCCTGGGACAGGGTAATTCACCCCTCCACTTT. Translated: CASSLGQGNSPLHF. The rearrangement links TRBV5-6 to TRBJ1-6; TRBD1 agrees at 9 bases. Germline CDR1 reads SGHDT; CDR2 reads YYEEEE. Trimming at V came to 4 bases and at J to 6 bases, leaving 2 bases not matched to a gene. This CDR3 comprises 14 residues.

The chain recombines TRBV18 with TRBJ2-7, with D unresolved. Germline-derived CDR1 and CDR2 are KGHSH and LQKENI. The CDR3 consists of 19 residues. The V end lost 2 bases, the J end lost 6 bases, and 29 bases lay between the germline ends. The CDR3 protein is CASSPSKTGFRTFLSEQYF. The CDR3 coding sequence is TGTGCCAGCTCACCATCGAAAACCGGGTTCAGAACCTTCCTATCCGAGCAGTACTTC.

This clone appeared once. For the CDR3, the DNA is TGCGCCAGCAGCCAGATACTGGGACTAGCTAGGTTCAATGAGCAGTTCTTC. Encoded protein: CASSQILGLARFNEQFF. The rearrangement links TRBV4-1 to TRBJ2-1, with 9 bases that match TRBD2. Germline V gene lookup returns CDR1 MGHRA and CDR2 YSYEKL. V lost 3 bases to trimming and J lost 6 bases; unmatched junction nucleotides: 12. There are 17 residues in the CDR3.

The chain joins TRBV7-9 to TRBJ2-2; D gene unclear. V lost 2 bases and J 1 base, leaving 5 bases between the germline ends. CDR1 SEHNR and CDR2 FQNEAQ come from the germline V gene (reference sequence). The length of the CDR3 is 14 residues. CDR3 in amino acids: CASSLLGNTGELFF. The CDR3 bases are TGTGCCAGCAGCTTACTAGGGAACACCGGGGAGCTGTTTTTT.

The chain is built from TRBV6-1 and TRBJ2-6, with TRBD2 as a possible D gene (5 bases). This CDR3 has 15 residues. Germline-derived CDR1 and CDR2 are MNHNS and SASEGT. Deletions cut 2 bases from V and 1 base from J, with 6 bases between. CDR3 region: CASSETGSGANVLTF. In DNA, the CDR3 is TGTGCCAGCAGTGAAACGGGGTCTGGGGCCAACGTCCTGACTTTC.

The V call is TRBV10-3, the J call TRBJ1-1; 9 bases fit TRBD1. This CDR3 region has 13 residues. The germline gives CDR1 ENHRY, CDR2 SYGVKD. V dropped 4 bases and J dropped 3; count of bases not matched to a gene: 0. This CDR3 is CAISGTGDTEAFF. The CDR3 bases are TGTGCCATCAGTGGGACAGGGGACACTGAAGCTTTCTTT.

CDR3 sequence (DNA): TGTGCCAGCAGCTCCGGATTATTACTAGCGGGAGGGCACCACGAGCAGTACTTC. It yields the protein CASSSGLLLAGGHHEQYF. The chain employs TRBV5-4 and TRBJ2-7, with 13 bases aligning to TRBD2. After removal of 3 bases from V and 5 bases from J, the junction contained 14 bases not matched to a gene. The length of the CDR3 is 18 residues. Germline lookup yields CDR1 SGHNT and CDR2 YYREEE (reference sequence).

The chain uses TRBV5-1 and TRBJ1-4; D perhaps matches TRBD1 (5 bases). The CDR3 is made up of 15 amino acids. The germline V and J ends were trimmed by 4 bases and 0 bases, with 10 bases remaining between them. Germline CDR1 SGHRS, CDR2 YFSETQ. In nucleotides, the CDR3 is TGCGCCAGCAGCAGAACAGGCGCAACTAATGAAAAACTGTTTTTT. It translates to CASSRTGATNEKLFF.

This chain joins TRBV5-6 and TRBJ2-1, with TRBD2 matching over 8 bases. V shed 5 bases, J shed 7 bases, and the junction held 17 bases outside the gene matches. Germline CDR1 reads SGHDT; CDR2 reads YYEEEE. The CDR3 has 17 residues. DNA of the CDR3: TGTGCCAGCAGGACCCTAGTACTAGCGGTTCAGGGAAATGAGCAGTTCTTC. Translated: CASRTLVLAVQGNEQFF.

The chain recombines TRBV6-5 with TRBJ1-2, with D possibly matching TRBD1 (5 bases). The V gene's germline CDR1 is MNHEY and CDR2 SVGAGI. The CDR3 is 13 residues long. The ends were cut back, 2 bases at V and 7 bases at J, with 11 bases in the middle. As DNA, the CDR3 is TGTGCCAGCAGTTACGGGGCTCTGGTTGGCTACACCTTC. Protein: CASSYGALVGYTF.

The genes are TRBV11-3 and TRBJ2-2, with D perhaps TRBD2 (6 bases). There are 16 residues in the CDR3. The V end lost 5 bases, the J end lost 5 bases, and 18 bases lay between the germline ends. Germline assignment: CDR1 SGHNT and CDR2 YENEEA. The CDR3 nucleotides read TGTGCCAGCAGCCGCCGCTCTGCCGCGGGGACCGGGGAGCTGTTTTTT. Its translation: CASSRRSAAGTGELFF. Using reference TRBV11-3 and TRBJ2-2 for the parts outside the CDR3, the full variable domain is EAGVVQSPRYKIIEKKQPVAFWCNPISGHNTLYWYLQNLGQGPELLIRYENEEAVDDSQLPKDRFSAERLKGVDSTLKIQPAELGDSAVYLCASSRRSAAGTGELFFGEGSRLTVL.

In this sample, this clone turned up a few times. The chain employs TRBV5-1 and TRBJ2-5, with a tentative D call TRBD1 (6 bases). This CDR3 comprises 15 residues. The V end was cut by 4 bases, the J end by 4 bases, with 17 bases between. Germline V gene lookup returns CDR1 SGHRS and CDR2 YFSETQ. The CDR3 region is CASSQGTPMGETQYF. The CDR3 region has the DNA TGCGCCAGCAGCCAGGGGACACCCATGGGAGAGACCCAGTACTTC.

J is TRBJ2-2 and V is TRBV28; D remains unclear. The ends were cut back, 3 bases at V and 2 bases at J, with 10 bases in the middle. CDR1 is MDHEN and CDR2 is SYDVKM in the germline V gene. CDR3 length: 15 amino acids. The CDR3 nucleotides are TGTGCCAGCAGTTTGGCTGGCGGTAACACCGGGGAGCTGTTTTTT. It yields the protein CASSLAGGNTGELFF.

The V call is TRBV30, the J call TRBJ1-4, with 9 nucleotides matching TRBD1. The ends lost 7 bases at V and 5 bases at J; junction bases unmatched: 5. Germline V gives CDR1 GTSNPN, CDR2 SVGIG (reference sequence). The CDR3 has 13 amino acids. This CDR3 is CASPGTGNEKLFF. As DNA, the CDR3 is TGTGCCTCCCCCGGGACAGGGAATGAAAAACTGTTTTTT.

J is TRBJ2-2 and V is TRBV6-2 or TRBV6-3; TRBD2 aligns across 11 bases. V was clipped by 2 bases and J by 2 bases; unmatched bases: 4. This CDR3 has 17 residues. Germline CDR1 and CDR2: MNHEY and SVGEGT. The CDR3 bases are TGTGCCAGCAGTTACGGGGGACTAGCGGACAACACCGGGGAGCTGTTTTTT. This translates into CASSYGGLADNTGELFF.

V gene TRBV6-2 or TRBV6-3 combines with J gene TRBJ1-1; D gene ambiguous. CDR3 length equals 12 residues. Germline CDR1 MNHEY, CDR2 SVGEGT. V was shortened by 1 base and J by 5 bases, with 5 bases between the two germline ends. As DNA, the CDR3 is TGTGCCAGCAGTTACTTCCGGACTGAAGCTTTCTTT. Amino acids: CASSYFRTEAFF.

The J gene is TRBJ1-1, the V gene TRBV19; D possibly corresponds to TRBD1 (6 bases). Germline lookup yields CDR1 LNHDA and CDR2 SQIVND (reference sequence). The ends were cut back, 7 bases at V and 0 bases at J, with 12 bases in the middle. CDR3 length: 14 amino acids. The CDR3 sequence is CASTKDRMNTEAFF. CDR3 DNA: TGTGCCAGTACCAAGGACAGAATGAACACTGAAGCTTTCTTT.

V usage is TRBV10-3 and J usage is TRBJ2-4, with D possibly matching TRBD2 (5 bases). With 2 bases removed from V and 7 bases from J, the gap between germline ends came to 12 bases. Germline-derived CDR1 and CDR2 are ENHRY and SYGVKD. CDR3 length equals 14 residues. For the CDR3, the DNA is TGTGCCATCAGTGAGACCGAGGGAGCGAACATTCAGTACTTC. Translation: CAISETEGANIQYF.

This chain joins TRBV18 and TRBJ1-6; TRBD1 matches 11 bases. The germline V gene has CDR1 KGHSH and CDR2 LQKENI. The CDR3 runs to 15 residues. The trim removed 2 bases at V and 10 bases at J, leaving 4 bases unmatched. The CDR3 DNA sequence: TGTGCCAGCTCACCAGGACAGGGGGCGGACTCACCCCTCCACTTT. This sequence encodes CASSPGQGADSPLHF.

The V gene is TRBV5-1, the J gene TRBJ1-5; 9 nucleotides match TRBD1. The trim removed 4 bases at V and 7 bases at J, leaving 9 bases unmatched. The CDR3 is 15 residues long. The germline V gene has CDR1 SGHRS and CDR2 YFSETQ. CDR3 in amino acids: CASSIGTGTEQPQHF. The CDR3, as DNA: TGCGCCAGCAGCATCGGGACAGGGACGGAACAGCCCCAGCATTTT.

The DNA for the CDR3 is TGCGCCAGCAGCCAAGATGGATACAGCAGGGCTTTCTTT. This gives the protein CASSQDGYSRAFF. The V and J genes are TRBV4-3 and TRBJ1-1; D is ambiguous. Per germline, CDR1 LGHNA and CDR2 YSLEER. The ends were cut back, 0 bases at V and 11 bases at J, with 13 bases in the middle. This CDR3 contains 13 residues.